Below are 21 T cell receptor beta chains sequenced from a single sample in a study of T-cell memory formation after mild COVID-19. TCRdb re-called the 5' RACE reads through MiXCR, storing one row per CDR3 protein. This table holds roughly 110,000 distinct CDR3 sequences, approximately 14% found once. Sample: PBMCs or a T cell subset sorted from them (not recorded which). These receptors were taken from a man aged 18 to 30 who had mild COVID-19 (a few samples of this study predate the infection). Cell type and time point are not known.

This clonotype was counted between two and nine times. The V gene is TRBV4-3, the J gene TRBJ1-1; no firm D call. V was trimmed by 4 bases and J by 4 bases, leaving 13 bases between them. Germline CDR1 and CDR2: LGHNA and YSLEER. CDR3 length: 14 residues. CDR3: CASSPQPEATEAFF. The CDR3 DNA sequence: TGCGCCAGCAGCCCCCAACCGGAGGCCACTGAAGCTTTCTTT.

This chain joins TRBV4-3 and TRBJ2-3; TRBD1 is a possible D gene (5 bases). Trimming removed 0 bases from V and 4 bases from J, with 11 bases in between. The length of the CDR3 is 15 residues. Germline assignment: CDR1 LGHNA and CDR2 YSLEER. The CDR3 coding sequence is TGCGCCAGCAGCCAAGACCGGTCAGGGCCAGATACGCAGTATTTT. As protein: CASSQDRSGPDTQYF.

This clonotype occurred a few times. The chain uses TRBV15 and TRBJ2-6; D is perhaps TRBD1 (6 bases). Trimming stripped 6 bases from V and 7 bases from J, with 13 bases between. Germline V lookup: CDR1 LNHNV, CDR2 YYDKDF (reference sequence). The CDR3 spans 14 residues. CDR3 in amino acids: CATSTGSGANVLTF. The CDR3 nucleotides are TGTGCCACCAGTACAGGGTCGGGAGCCAACGTCCTGACTTTC. The full variable domain, rest sourced from reference TRBV15 and TRBJ2-6, is DAMVIQNPRYQVTQFGKPVTLSCSQTLNHNVMYWYQQKSSQAPKLLFHYYDKDFNNEADTPDNFQSRRPNTSFCFLDIRSPGLGDTAMYLCATSTGSGANVLTFGAGSRLTVL.

V is TRBV4-1 and J is TRBJ1-1, with D perhaps TRBD1 (5 bases). Trimming removed 4 bases at V and 0 bases at J, with 12 bases between. This CDR3 has 15 amino acids. CDR1 and CDR2 from the germline V gene are MGHRA and YSYEKL. CDR3 in amino acids: CASSRAGLMNTEAFF. Written as DNA, the CDR3 is TGCGCCAGCAGCCGAGCGGGACTGATGAACACTGAAGCTTTCTTT.

The V and J genes are TRBV6-5 and TRBJ1-2, with D possibly being TRBD1 (5 bases). The CDR3 is 13 residues long. Trimming left V 0 bases short and J 7 bases short, with 9 bases between. CDR1 MNHEY and CDR2 SVGAGI come from the germline V gene. The CDR3 nucleotides are TGTGCCAGCAGTTACTCGAGGGGACTTGGCTACACCTTC. It is translated as CASSYSRGLGYTF.

V usage is TRBV3-1 and J usage is TRBJ2-7, with 7 bases that match TRBD2. Germline loops: CDR1 LGHDT, CDR2 YNNKEL (reference sequence). With 0 bases clipped from V and 3 bases from J, the junction kept 8 bases outside the gene matches. This CDR3 comprises 16 residues. The CDR3 nucleotides read TGTGCCAGCAGCCAAGATGAGTTAGGGGACTACTACGAGCAGTACTTC. Residues: CASSQDELGDYYEQYF.

V usage is TRBV2 and J usage is TRBJ2-5; D not resolved. Trimming left V 6 bases short and J 1 base short, with 6 bases between. The CDR3 runs to 12 residues. Germline V gene sequence: CDR1 SNHLY, CDR2 FYNNEI. The CDR3 nucleotides read TGTGCCAGCAGATTCCTCCAAGAGACCCAGTACTTC. Amino acids: CASRFLQETQYF.

The chain combines TRBV5-1 with TRBJ2-3; TRBD2 might be the D (7 bases). Germline lookup yields CDR1 SGHRS and CDR2 YFSETQ. Trimming left V 2 bases short and J 3 bases short, with 13 bases between. CDR3 length equals 15 residues. The CDR3 bases are TGCGCCAGCAGCTTACGTGGGGGGGCAACAGATACGCAGTATTTT. Residues: CASSLRGGATDTQYF.

J is TRBJ1-1 and V is TRBV9, with D possibly matching TRBD1 (5 bases). Germline V CDR1 and CDR2: SGDLS, YYNGEE. The ends were cut back, 3 bases at V and 6 bases at J, with 12 bases in the middle. The CDR3 is made up of 13 amino acids. Here the CDR3 DNA reads TGTGCCAGCAGCGGCGCCGGGGGACCTGAAGCTTTCTTT. Translated: CASSGAGGPEAFF.

This clonotype was picked up many times. CDR3 protein: CASFGRADEQYV. CDR3 bases: TGCGCCAGCTTCGGGAGGGCCGACGAGCAGTACGTC. The genes are TRBV5-1 and TRBJ2-7; 8 bases match TRBD2. This CDR3 is built from 12 residues. V was pared by 7 bases and J by 5 bases, with 5 bases of the junction left unmatched. Germline V gene sequence: CDR1 SGHRS, CDR2 YFSETQ.

J is TRBJ2-7 and V is TRBV5-6, with TRBD2 matching 11 bases. The junction had 2 bases not matched to a gene; V was cut back by 0 bases and J by 0 bases. This CDR3 spans 16 amino acids. CDR1 SGHDT and CDR2 YYEEEE come from the germline V gene. This CDR3 reads CASSLASGGYSYEQYV. The CDR3, as DNA: TGTGCCAGCAGCTTGGCTAGCGGGGGGTACTCCTACGAGCAGTACGTC.

The rearrangement links TRBV5-1 to TRBJ2-1; 11 positions match TRBD2. This CDR3 has 14 amino acids. Germline V gives CDR1 SGHRS, CDR2 YFSETQ. The J segment lost 15 bases and the V segment lost 0 bases, leaving 8 bases of the junction unmatched. In DNA form, the CDR3 reads TGCGCCAGCAGCTTGGCCCCCCTAGCGGGGGGTCGGTTCTTC. Protein: CASSLAPLAGGRFF.

The sample holds many counts of this clonotype. V and J are TRBV12-3 or TRBV12-4 and TRBJ2-2; no reliable D call. Deletions cut 4 bases from V and 5 bases from J, with 5 bases between. CDR3 length: 12 residues. CDR3 sequence: CASSSGTGELFF. CDR3 coding DNA: TGTGCCAGCAGTTCTGGTACCGGGGAGCTGTTTTTT.

This clonotype occurred many times. The V and J genes are TRBV11-2 and TRBJ2-3; 11 bases align to TRBD2. This CDR3 has 19 amino acids. The V gene's germline CDR1 is SGHAT and CDR2 FQNNGV. The V segment lost 2 bases and the J segment 5 bases; nucleotides outside the gene matches: 15. The CDR3 DNA follows: TGTGCCAGCAGCTTAAATTACGACACTAGCGGGGGAAACCTAGATACGCAGTATTTT. Translating it yields CASSLNYDTSGGNLDTQYF.

The CDR3 loop is CASSLQAAEVGYGYTF. The CDR3 DNA reads TGTGCCAGCAGTTTGCAGGCGGCTGAGGTGGGCTATGGCTACACCTTC. The gene calls are TRBV12-3 or TRBV12-4 and TRBJ1-2, with unresolved D. Trimming took off 3 bases at V and 4 bases at J, with 18 bases between the two ends. The length of the CDR3 is 16 residues.

The table lists this clonotype with many counts. The chain couples TRBV5-6 to TRBJ2-3; D unresolved. The CDR3 runs to 12 residues. Trimming removed 3 bases at V and 5 bases at J, with 7 bases between. CDR1 and CDR2 from the germline V gene are SGHDT and YYEEEE. The CDR3 DNA reads TGTGCCAGCAGCTCTTGGAGAGATACGCAGTATTTT. This sequence encodes CASSSWRDTQYF.

The gene calls are TRBV2 and TRBJ2-7; D might be TRBD1 (5 bases). Germline V CDR1 and CDR2: SNHLY, FYNNEI. Trimming took 7 bases from V and 0 from J, leaving 10 bases between them. The CDR3 has 13 residues. The DNA of the CDR3 is TGTGCCAGCAACCAGGGTAGCTCCTACGAGCAGTACGTC. This encodes CASNQGSSYEQYV.

The genes are TRBV7-9 and TRBJ2-5, with unresolved D. The CDR3 has 13 residues. The germline V gene encodes CDR1 SEHNR and CDR2 FQNEAQ (reference sequence). V lost 3 bases to trimming and J lost 4 bases, with 9 bases between them. The CDR3 DNA reads as TGTGCCAGCAGCTTCGAATTTGGAGAGACCCAGTACTTC. Amino acid sequence: CASSFEFGETQYF. Filled out from reference TRBV7-9 and TRBJ2-5, the complete variable domain reads DTGVSQNPRHKITKRGQNVTFRCDPISEHNRLYWYRQTLGQGPEFLTYFQNEAQLEKSRLLSDRFSAERPKGSFSTLEIQRTEQGDSAMYLCASSFEFGETQYFGPGTRLLVL.

This clonotype was counted a few times. V and J are TRBV7-9 and TRBJ2-5, with a tentative D call TRBD2 (6 bases). The CDR3 spans 15 residues. The V end was cut by 5 bases, the J end by 5 bases, with 18 bases between. Germline CDR1 reads SEHNR; CDR2 reads FQNEAQ (reference sequence). CDR3 region: CASSLFRAGRETQYF. CDR3 nucleotides: TGTGCCAGCAGCCTCTTCCGGGCGGGACGGGAGACCCAGTACTTC.

This clonotype was seen a handful of times. This chain connects TRBV7-9 to TRBJ2-5; 9 positions match TRBD1. Germline CDR1 SEHNR, CDR2 FQNEAQ (reference sequence). The CDR3 is 15 residues long. Losses at the gene ends were 7 bases for V and 4 bases for J; bases not matched to a gene: 10. This CDR3 reads CASILTGGIGETQYF. The CDR3 DNA sequence: TGTGCCAGCATCCTGACAGGGGGAATCGGAGAGACCCAGTACTTC.

The chain couples TRBV27 to TRBJ1-4; D gene ambiguous. This CDR3 is 14 amino acids long. The V gene lost 5 bases and the J gene lost 6 bases, with 13 bases spanning the gap. Germline V lookup: CDR1 MNHEY, CDR2 SMNVEV (reference sequence). This CDR3 is CASSIGVWDEKLFF. The CDR3 nucleotides read TGTGCCAGCAGTATAGGTGTATGGGATGAAAAACTGTTTTTT.